These 4 T cell receptor beta chains originate from one sample sequenced in a study of cytomegalovirus exposure and HLA in healthy donors. Use of 60 Vbeta and 13 Jbeta primers characterized the PCR. Assay: immunoSEQ multiplex PCR; the TCRdb copy retains only in-frame clones and omits some. The top ten hold 1.5% of the sample, which has roughly 180,000 clones, over 80% seen once. Sequenced: PBMCs. The receptors here all came from a middle-aged man in good health and CMV-seronegative.

V usage is TRBV5-4 and J usage is TRBJ2-1; 9 nucleotides align to TRBD1. With V trimmed by 6 bases and J by 8 bases, 6 bases remained unmatched. Germline V gene data show CDR1 as SGHNT and CDR2 as YYREEE (reference sequence). The CDR3 length is 13 residues. CDR3 region: CASTLDRGHEQFF. In nucleotides, the CDR3 is TGTGCCAGCACCCTGGACAGGGGACATGAGCAGTTCTTC. Complete variable domain (other parts from reference TRBV5-4 and TRBJ2-1): ETGVTQSPTHLIKTRGQQVTLRCSSQSGHNTVSWYQQALGQGPQFIFQYYREEENGRGNFPPRFSGLQFPNYSSELNVNALELDDSALYLCASTLDRGHEQFFGPGTRLTVL.

The gene calls are TRBV7-9 and TRBJ1-1, with 7 positions matching TRBD1. Germline CDR1 reads SEHNR; CDR2 reads FQNEAQ (reference sequence). The CDR3 length is 14 residues. Trimming cost V 4 bases and J 3 bases; bases outside gene matches: 5. The CDR3 is CASSSQGGHTEAFF. CDR3 DNA sequence: TGTGCCAGCAGCTCGCAGGGGGGACACACTGAAGCTTTCTTT. Full variable domain (missing parts from reference TRBV7-9 and TRBJ1-1): DTGVSQNPRHKITKRGQNVTFRCDPISEHNRLYWYRQTLGQGPEFLTYFQNEAQLEKSRLLSDRFSAERPKGSFSTLEIQRTEQGDSAMYLCASSSQGGHTEAFFGQGTRLTVV.

V is TRBV21-1 and J is TRBJ1-3; the DNA was not used to check the table's D call, TRBD1. TRBV21-1 is shown as a pseudogene. The CDR3 has 19 residues. The CDR3 sequence: CASSPAAKTGFSSGNTIYF. DNA of the CDR3: TGTGCCAGCAGCCCGGCCGCCAAGACAGGTTTCAGCTCTGGAAACACCATATATTTT.

This chain uses TRBV28 with TRBJ2-4, with D possibly being TRBD2 (7 bases). CDR3 length: 15 residues. Germline V gene lookup returns CDR1 MDHEN and CDR2 SYDVKM. V shed 3 bases and J shed 5 bases, with 14 bases lying between them. The CDR3 loop is CASSLAFGGQNIQYF. Written as DNA, the CDR3 is TGTGCCAGCAGTTTGGCCTTCGGGGGGCAAAACATTCAGTACTTC.